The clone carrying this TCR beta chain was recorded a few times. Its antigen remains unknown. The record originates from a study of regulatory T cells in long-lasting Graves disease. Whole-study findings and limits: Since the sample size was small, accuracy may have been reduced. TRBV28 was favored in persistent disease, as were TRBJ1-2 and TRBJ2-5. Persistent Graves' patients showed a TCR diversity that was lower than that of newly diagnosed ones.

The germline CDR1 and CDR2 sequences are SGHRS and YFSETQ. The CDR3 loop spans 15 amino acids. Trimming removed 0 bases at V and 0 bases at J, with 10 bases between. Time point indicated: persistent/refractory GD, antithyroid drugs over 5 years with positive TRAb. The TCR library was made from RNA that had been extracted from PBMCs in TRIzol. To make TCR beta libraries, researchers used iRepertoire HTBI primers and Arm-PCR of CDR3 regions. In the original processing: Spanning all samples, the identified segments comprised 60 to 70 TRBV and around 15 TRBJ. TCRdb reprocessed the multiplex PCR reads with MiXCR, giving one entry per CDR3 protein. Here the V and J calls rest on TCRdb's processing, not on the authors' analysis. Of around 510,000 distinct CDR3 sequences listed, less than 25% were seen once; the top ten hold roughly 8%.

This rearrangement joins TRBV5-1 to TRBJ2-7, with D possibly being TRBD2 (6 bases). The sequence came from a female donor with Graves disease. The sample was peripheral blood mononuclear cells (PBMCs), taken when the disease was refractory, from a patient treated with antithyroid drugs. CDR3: CASSLDTGDSYEQYF. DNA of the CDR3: TGCGCCAGCAGCTTGGATACGGGGGACTCCTACGAGCAGTACTTC. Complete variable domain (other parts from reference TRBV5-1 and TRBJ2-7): KAGVTQTPRYLIKTRGQQVTLSCSPISGHRSVSWYQQTPGQGLQFLFEYFSETQRNKGNFPGRFSGRQFSNSRSEMNVSTLELGDSALYLCASSLDTGDSYEQYFGPGTRLTVT.